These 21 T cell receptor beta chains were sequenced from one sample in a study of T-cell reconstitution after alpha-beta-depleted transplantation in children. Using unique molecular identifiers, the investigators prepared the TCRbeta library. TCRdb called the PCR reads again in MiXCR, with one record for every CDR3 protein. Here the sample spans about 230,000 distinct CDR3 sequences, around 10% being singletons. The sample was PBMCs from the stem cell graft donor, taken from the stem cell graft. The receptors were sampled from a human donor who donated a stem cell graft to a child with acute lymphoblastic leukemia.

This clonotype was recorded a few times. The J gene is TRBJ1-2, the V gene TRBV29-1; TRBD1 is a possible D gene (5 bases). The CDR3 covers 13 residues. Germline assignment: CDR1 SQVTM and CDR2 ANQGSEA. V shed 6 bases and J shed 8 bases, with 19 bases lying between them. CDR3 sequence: CSVTGTAVSGYTF. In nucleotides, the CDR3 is TGCAGCGTGACCGGGACTGCCGTTTCGGGCTACACCTTC.

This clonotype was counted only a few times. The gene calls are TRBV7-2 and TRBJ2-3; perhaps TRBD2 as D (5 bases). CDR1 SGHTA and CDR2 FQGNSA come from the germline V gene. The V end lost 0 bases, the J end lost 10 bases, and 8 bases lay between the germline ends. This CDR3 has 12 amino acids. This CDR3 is CASSLARGPQYF. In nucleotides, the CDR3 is TGTGCCAGCAGCTTAGCCAGAGGGCCGCAGTATTTT.

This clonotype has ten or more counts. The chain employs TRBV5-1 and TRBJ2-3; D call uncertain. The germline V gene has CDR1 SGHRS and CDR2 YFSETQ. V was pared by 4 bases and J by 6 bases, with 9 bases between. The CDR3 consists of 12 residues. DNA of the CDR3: TGCGCCAGCAGCCCGTCCTTGGATACGCAGTATTTT. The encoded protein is CASSPSLDTQYF.

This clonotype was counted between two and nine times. In nucleotides, the CDR3 is TGTGCCAGCTCACCAGAAAGGGGGTCGGGCTACGAGCAGTACTTC. Protein product: CASSPERGSGYEQYF. V is TRBV18 and J is TRBJ2-7, with TRBD1 as a possible D gene (6 bases). V lost 2 bases, J lost 3 bases, and 14 bases lay in between. Germline lookup yields CDR1 KGHSH and CDR2 LQKENI. This CDR3 is 15 amino acids long.

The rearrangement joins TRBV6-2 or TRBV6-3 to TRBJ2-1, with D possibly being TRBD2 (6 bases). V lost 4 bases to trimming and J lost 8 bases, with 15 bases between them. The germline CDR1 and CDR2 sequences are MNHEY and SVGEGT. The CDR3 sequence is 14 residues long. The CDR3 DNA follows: TGTGCCAGCAGTTTCCGGGGGTTATTATATGAGCAGTTCTTC. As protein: CASSFRGLLYEQFF.

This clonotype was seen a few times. As DNA, the CDR3 is TGTGCCAGCAGCTTAGCGTTGGGGGGCACAGATACGCAGTATTTT. This sequence encodes CASSLALGGTDTQYF. The gene calls are TRBV7-9 and TRBJ2-3; D may match TRBD1 or TRBD2 (5 bases each). Trimming left V 0 bases short and J 1 base short, with 8 bases between. The CDR3 totals 15 residues. Per germline, CDR1 SEHNR and CDR2 FQNEAQ (reference sequence).

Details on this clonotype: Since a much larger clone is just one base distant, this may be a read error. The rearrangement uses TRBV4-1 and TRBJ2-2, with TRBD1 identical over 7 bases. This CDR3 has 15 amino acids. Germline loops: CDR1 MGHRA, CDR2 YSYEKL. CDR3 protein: CASSHRGIKTGELSF. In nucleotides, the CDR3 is TGCGCCAGCAGCCACAGGGGGATTAAAACCGGGGAGCTGTCTTTT.

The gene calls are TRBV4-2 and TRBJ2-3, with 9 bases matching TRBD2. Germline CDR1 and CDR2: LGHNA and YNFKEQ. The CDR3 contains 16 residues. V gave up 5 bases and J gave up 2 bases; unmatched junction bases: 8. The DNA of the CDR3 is TGTGCCAGCAGCTTCGCGGGGGGGCTGGACACAGATACGCAGTATTTT. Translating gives CASSFAGGLDTDTQYF.

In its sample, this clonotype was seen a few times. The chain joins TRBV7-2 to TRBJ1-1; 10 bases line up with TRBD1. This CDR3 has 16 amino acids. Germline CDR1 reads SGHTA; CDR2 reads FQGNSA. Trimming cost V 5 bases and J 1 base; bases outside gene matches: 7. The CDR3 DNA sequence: TGTGCCAGCAGCAAAGGGACAGGGGTGGGGAACACTGAAGCTTTCTTT. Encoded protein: CASSKGTGVGNTEAFF.

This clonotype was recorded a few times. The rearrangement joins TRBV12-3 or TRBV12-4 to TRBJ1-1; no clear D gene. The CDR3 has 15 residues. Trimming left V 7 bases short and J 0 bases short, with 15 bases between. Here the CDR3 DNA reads TGTGCCAGCACCCGAATGGAGGGTCTGAACACTGAAGCTTTCTTT. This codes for CASTRMEGLNTEAFF.

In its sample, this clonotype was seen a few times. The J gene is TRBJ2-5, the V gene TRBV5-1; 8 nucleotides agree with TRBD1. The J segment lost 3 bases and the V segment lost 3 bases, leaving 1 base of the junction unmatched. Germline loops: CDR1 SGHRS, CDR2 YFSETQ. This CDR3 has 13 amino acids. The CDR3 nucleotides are TGCGCCAGCAGCTCGACAGGGGAAGAGACCCAGTACTTC. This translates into CASSSTGEETQYF.

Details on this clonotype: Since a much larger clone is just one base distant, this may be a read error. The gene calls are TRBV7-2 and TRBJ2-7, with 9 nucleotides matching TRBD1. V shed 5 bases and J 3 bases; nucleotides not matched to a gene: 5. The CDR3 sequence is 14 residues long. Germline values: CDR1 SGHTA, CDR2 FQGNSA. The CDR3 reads CASSLDRGVYEQYF. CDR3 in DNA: TGTGCCAGCAGCCTGGACAGGGGCGTCTACGAGCAGTACTTC.

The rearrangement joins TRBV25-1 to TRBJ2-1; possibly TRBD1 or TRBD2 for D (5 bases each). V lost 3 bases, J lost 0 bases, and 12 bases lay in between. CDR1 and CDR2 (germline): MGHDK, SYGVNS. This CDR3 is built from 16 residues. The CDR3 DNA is TGTGCCAGCAGTGAGACGGGGCACAGCTCCTACAATGAGCAGTTCTTC. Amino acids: CASSETGHSSYNEQFF.

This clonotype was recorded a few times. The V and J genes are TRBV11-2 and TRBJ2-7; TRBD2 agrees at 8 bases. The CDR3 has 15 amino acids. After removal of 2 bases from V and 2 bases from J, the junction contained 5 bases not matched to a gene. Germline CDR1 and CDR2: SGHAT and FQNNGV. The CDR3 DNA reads TGTGCCAGCAGCTTACCCCTAGCGGGTCCCTACGAGCAGTACTTC. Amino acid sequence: CASSLPLAGPYEQYF. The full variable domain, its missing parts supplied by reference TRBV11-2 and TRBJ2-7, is EAGVAQSPRYKIIEKRQSVAFWCNPISGHATLYWYQQILGQGPKLLIQFQNNGVVDDSQLPKDRFSAERLKGVDSTLKIQPAKLEDSAVYLCASSLPLAGPYEQYFGPGTRLTVT.

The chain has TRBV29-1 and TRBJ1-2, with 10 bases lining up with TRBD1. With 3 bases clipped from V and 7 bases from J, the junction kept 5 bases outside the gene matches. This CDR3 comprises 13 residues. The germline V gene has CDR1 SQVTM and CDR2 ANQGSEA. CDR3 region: CSVDGTGEGGYTF. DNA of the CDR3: TGCAGCGTTGACGGGACAGGGGAAGGTGGCTACACCTTC.

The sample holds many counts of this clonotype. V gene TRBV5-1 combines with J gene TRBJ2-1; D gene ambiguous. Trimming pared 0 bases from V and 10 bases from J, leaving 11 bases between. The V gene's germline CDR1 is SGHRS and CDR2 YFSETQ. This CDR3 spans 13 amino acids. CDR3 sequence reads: CASSLDKEIEQFF. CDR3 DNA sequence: TGCGCCAGCAGCTTGGATAAGGAAATCGAGCAGTTCTTC.

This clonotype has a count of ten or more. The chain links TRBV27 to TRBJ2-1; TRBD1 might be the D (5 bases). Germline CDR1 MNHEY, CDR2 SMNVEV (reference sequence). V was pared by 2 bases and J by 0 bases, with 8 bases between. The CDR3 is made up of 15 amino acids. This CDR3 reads CASSLGASSYNEQFF. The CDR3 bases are TGTGCCAGCAGTTTAGGGGCTAGCTCCTACAATGAGCAGTTCTTC.

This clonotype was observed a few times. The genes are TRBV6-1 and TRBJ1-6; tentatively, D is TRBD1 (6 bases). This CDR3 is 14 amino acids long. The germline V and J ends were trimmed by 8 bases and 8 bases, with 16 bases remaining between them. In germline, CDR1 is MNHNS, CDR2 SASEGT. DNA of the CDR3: TGTGCCAGCTATAAACAGGGTACGGATTCACCCCTCCACTTT. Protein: CASYKQGTDSPLHF.

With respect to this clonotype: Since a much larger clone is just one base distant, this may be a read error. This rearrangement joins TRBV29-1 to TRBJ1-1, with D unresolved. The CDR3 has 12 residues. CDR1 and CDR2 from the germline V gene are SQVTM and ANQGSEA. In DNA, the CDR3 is TGCAGCGTTGACAGCCCGAACACTGAATCTTTCTTT. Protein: CSVDSPNTESFF.

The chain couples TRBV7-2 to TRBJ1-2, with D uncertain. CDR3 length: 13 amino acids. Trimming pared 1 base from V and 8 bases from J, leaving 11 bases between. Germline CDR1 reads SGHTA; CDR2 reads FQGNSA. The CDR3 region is CASSLGRAEGYTF. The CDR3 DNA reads TGTGCCAGCAGCTTAGGGAGGGCTGAGGGCTACACCTTC.

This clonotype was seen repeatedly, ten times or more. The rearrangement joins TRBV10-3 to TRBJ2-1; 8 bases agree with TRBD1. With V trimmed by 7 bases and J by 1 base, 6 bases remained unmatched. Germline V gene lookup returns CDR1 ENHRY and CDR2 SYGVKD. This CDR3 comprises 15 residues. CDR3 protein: CAITPGQESYNEQFF. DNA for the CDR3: TGTGCCATCACCCCGGGACAGGAGTCCTACAATGAGCAGTTCTTC.